The T cell receptor (beta chain) under discussion was sequenced for a study of cytomegalovirus exposure and HLA in healthy donors. 13 Jbeta primers and 60 Vbeta primers were used for the PCR. Sequencing used immunoSEQ multiplex PCR; TCRdb keeps in-frame clones, though not all of them. The table lists more than 85,000 clones, around three quarters of them singletons. Turning to this clone: Its specificity is not known.

General study points: As a later analysis showed, a missense DCLRE1C variant was linked to trimming of TCR beta V- and J-genes. Across HLA loci, a later analysis found differing TCR association rates, with DRB1 most and HLA-C fewest. Both high specificity and high sensitivity reportedly marked the classifier's diagnosis of cytomegalovirus status.

The sequence came from a female donor in good health and CMV-seropositive. Sequencing was performed on PBMCs.

Here the CDR3 reads CASSADRRNTGELFF. In DNA, the CDR3 is TGTGCCAGCTCAGCGGACAGAAGGAACACCGGGGAGCTGTTTTTT. The V gene is TRBV18, the J gene TRBJ2-2; perhaps TRBD1 as D (6 bases). The CDR3 extends over 15 amino acids. V was pared by 5 bases and J by 1 base, with 11 bases between. Per the germline V gene, CDR1 is KGHSH and CDR2 is LQKENI.